These 31 T cell receptor beta chains came from one sample sequenced in a study of cytomegalovirus exposure and HLA in healthy donors. The PCR used 60 Vbeta and 13 Jbeta primers. Produced via immunoSEQ multiplex PCR; TCRdb's table is partial and in-frame only. Of more than 110,000 clones listed, about 85% are singletons. Input material: PBMCs. These receptors were taken from a female donor in good health and CMV-seronegative.

The rearrangement uses TRBV4-2 and TRBJ2-3; 9 nucleotides match TRBD2. Germline loops: CDR1 LGHNA, CDR2 YNFKEQ. V lost 0 bases to trimming and J lost 5 bases; unmatched junction nucleotides: 3. The CDR3 runs 15 residues. CDR3 sequence: CASSQDLAGLDTQYF. CDR3 nucleotide sequence: TGTGCCAGCAGCCAAGATCTAGCGGGACTAGATACGCAGTATTTT.

The V call is TRBV7-3, the J call TRBJ2-3, with 14 bases aligning to TRBD2. The CDR3 loop spans 18 amino acids. Germline loops: CDR1 SGHTA, CDR2 FQGTGA. V was pared by 1 base and J by 2 bases, with 5 bases of the junction left unmatched. CDR3 DNA: TGTGCCAGCAGCTTAAGACTAGCGGGGGGGCCGAACACAGATACGCAGTATTTT. The encoded protein is CASSLRLAGGPNTDTQYF.

The sample holds one count of this clone. The rearrangement links TRBV7-6 to TRBJ2-1; 8 bases fit TRBD2. V gave up 2 bases and J gave up 7 bases; unmatched junction bases: 10. Germline V gives CDR1 SGHVS, CDR2 FNYEAQ. The CDR3 is 16 amino acids. This CDR3 reads CASSLLVLAGQNEQFF. Written as DNA, the CDR3 is TGTGCCAGCAGCTTACTCGTCCTAGCGGGCCAAAATGAGCAGTTCTTC.

The chain combines TRBV7-8 with TRBJ2-1; 10 bases line up with TRBD2. The V and J ends lost 1 base and 8 bases, in that order; junction bases with no gene match: 5. CDR3 length: 15 residues. The V gene's germline CDR1 is SGHVS and CDR2 FQNEAQ. The CDR3 coding sequence is TGTGCCAGCAGCTTAGGGGCTAGCGGGAGCTATGAGCAGTTCTTC. This gives the protein CASSLGASGSYEQFF. Full variable domain (remainder filled in from reference TRBV7-8 and TRBJ2-1): GAGVSQSPRYKVAKRGQDVALRCDPISGHVSLFWYQQALGQGPEFLTYFQNEAQLDKSGLPSDRFFAERPEGSVSTLKIQRTQQEDSAVYLCASSLGASGSYEQFFGPGTRLTVL.

The V gene is TRBV2, the J gene TRBJ2-2, with unresolved D. With 3 bases removed from V and 3 bases from J, the gap between germline ends came to 8 bases. Per germline, CDR1 SNHLY and CDR2 FYNNEI. This CDR3 region has 14 residues. The CDR3 sequence is CASSDPTDTGELFF. The CDR3 bases are TGTGCCAGCAGTGATCCTACCGACACCGGGGAGCTGTTTTTT.

The chain carries TRBV10-2 and TRBJ1-5; a weak D match, TRBD1 (6 bases). The CDR3 has 14 residues. The V and J ends lost 2 bases and 5 bases respectively, with 10 bases between them. Germline lookup yields CDR1 WSHSY and CDR2 SAAADI. CDR3 nucleotides: TGCGCCAGCAGTGAGCCTGGACAGCATCAGCCCCAGCATTTT. It encodes CASSEPGQHQPQHF.

This chain joins TRBV19 and TRBJ2-1; 9 nucleotides line up with TRBD2. The germline V gene has CDR1 LNHDA and CDR2 SQIVND (reference sequence). The CDR3 has 15 amino acids. V gave up 1 base and J gave up 5 bases; unmatched junction bases: 3. CDR3 region: CASSIAAGGNNEQFF. DNA of the CDR3: TGTGCCAGTAGTATAGCAGCGGGGGGAAACAATGAGCAGTTCTTC.

This clone has just one count. V and J are TRBV4-1 and TRBJ2-5, with D perhaps TRBD2 (6 bases). V shed 2 bases and J shed 5 bases, with 12 bases lying between them. The germline CDR1 and CDR2 sequences are MGHRA and YSYEKL. This CDR3 is built from 14 residues. DNA for the CDR3: TGCGCCAGCAGCCAAACCACTAGCAGGGAGACCCAGTACTTC. Translating gives CASSQTTSRETQYF.

The gene calls are TRBV28 and TRBJ2-7; D might be TRBD2 (5 bases). Trimming removed 5 bases at V and 4 bases at J, with 15 bases between. Germline loops: CDR1 MDHEN, CDR2 SYDVKM. This CDR3 contains 14 residues. The CDR3 DNA reads TGTGCCAGCAGTCGAACACGGAGGTTGTACGAGCAGTACTTC. This translates into CASSRTRRLYEQYF.

The chain links TRBV10-3 to TRBJ1-2; 9 nucleotides align to TRBD1. Germline V CDR1 and CDR2: ENHRY, SYGVKD. Trimming cost V 6 bases and J 4 bases; bases outside gene matches: 3. The CDR3 loop spans 13 amino acids. CDR3 nucleotides: TGTGCCATCAGCGGGACAGGGCCCTATGGCTACACCTTC. Amino acid sequence: CAISGTGPYGYTF.

The CDR3 DNA is TGTGCCAGCAGCGCCCGAGGGTCTGAGCAGTTCTTC. It translates to CASSARGSEQFF. The chain carries TRBV9 and TRBJ2-1, with D possibly TRBD2 on 5 matching bases. The CDR3 is made up of 12 amino acids. Germline CDR1 and CDR2: SGDLS and YYNGEE. The ends were cut back, 3 bases at V and 9 bases at J, with 10 bases in the middle. The variable domain in full, with the rest retrieved from reference TRBV9 and TRBJ2-1, is DSGVTQTPKHLITATGQRVTLRCSPRSGDLSVYWYQQSLDQGLQFLIQYYNGEERAKGNILERFSAQQFPDLHSELNLSSLELGDSALYFCASSARGSEQFFGPGTRLTVL.

The chain employs TRBV13 and TRBJ2-1; 8 bases map to TRBD2. Trimming took 5 bases from V and 4 from J; bases not matched to a gene: 7. Germline V gene data show CDR1 as PRHDT and CDR2 as FYEKMQ (reference sequence). CDR3 size: 15 residues. This CDR3 is CASSTSGSRYNEQFF. The CDR3 DNA reads as TGTGCCAGCAGCACGAGCGGGAGTAGGTACAATGAGCAGTTCTTC.

The chain couples TRBV6-1 to TRBJ1-2, with D perhaps matching TRBD1 (5 bases). The CDR3 is 16 residues long. Germline CDR1 reads MNHNS; CDR2 reads SASEGT. The V end lost 3 bases, the J end lost 7 bases, and 21 bases lay between the germline ends. CDR3 DNA: TGTGCCAGCAGTGACCTTCGGGTCCCAGGGAAACTTGGCTACACCTTC. This encodes CASSDLRVPGKLGYTF.

The V gene is TRBV27, the J gene TRBJ1-6, with 7 bases that match TRBD1. Germline assignment: CDR1 MNHEY and CDR2 SMNVEV (reference sequence). The CDR3 consists of 16 residues. Unmatched junction bases numbered 9, after V lost 3 bases and J lost 7 bases. DNA of the CDR3: TGTGCCAGCAGTTTTCCCCCGGACAGGCGAAATTCACCCCTCCACTTT. Residues: CASSFPPDRRNSPLHF.

V is TRBV11-3 and J is TRBJ2-5; D may be TRBD1 (7 bases). The CDR3 totals 15 residues. V lost 1 base and J 1 base, leaving 10 bases between the germline ends. Germline CDR1 SGHNT, CDR2 YENEEA. This CDR3 reads CASSLGGDSQETQYF. CDR3 bases: TGTGCCAGCAGCTTAGGCGGGGACAGCCAAGAGACCCAGTACTTC.

V is TRBV12-5 and J is TRBJ2-1, with 10 bases identical to TRBD2. This CDR3 has 15 amino acids. Germline V lookup: CDR1 LGHNT, CDR2 FRNRAP. With V trimmed by 6 bases and J by 6 bases, 8 bases remained unmatched. In DNA, the CDR3 is TGTGCTAGTGGCCCTAGGCTAGCGGGAGCCAATGAGCAGTTCTTC. It is translated as CASGPRLAGANEQFF.

This clone has more than one count but fewer than ten. The chain is built from TRBV5-1 and TRBJ1-1; the D gene is possibly TRBD1 (6 bases). With 4 bases removed from V and 4 bases from J, the gap between germline ends came to 17 bases. There are 15 residues in the CDR3. In germline, CDR1 is SGHRS, CDR2 YFSETQ. In nucleotides, the CDR3 is TGCGCCAGCAGCGGGACCGACAGGTACGGCACTGAAGCTTTCTTT. It is translated as CASSGTDRYGTEAFF.

The chain links TRBV10-2 to TRBJ2-3, with D maybe TRBD2 (6 bases). The germline V gene has CDR1 WSHSY and CDR2 SAAADI. The CDR3 totals 14 residues. V was pared by 3 bases and J by 3 bases, with 10 bases between. The CDR3 sequence: CASSETGATDTQYF. DNA for the CDR3: TGCGCCAGCAGTGAAACGGGAGCGACAGATACGCAGTATTTT.

The chain couples TRBV18 to TRBJ1-2; D ambiguous. There are 15 residues in the CDR3. The germline CDR1 and CDR2 sequences are KGHSH and LQKENI. Trimming cost V 5 bases and J 2 bases, with 15 bases left between them. The CDR3: CASSETRDTNYGYTF. The CDR3 DNA sequence: TGTGCCAGCTCAGAAACACGGGATACGAACTATGGCTACACCTTC.

V is TRBV6-1 and J is TRBJ2-3, with TRBD1 matching over 7 bases. The V gene's germline CDR1 is MNHNS and CDR2 SASEGT. The CDR3 length is 15 residues. With V trimmed by 5 bases and J by 0 bases, 5 bases remained unmatched. CDR3 region: CASSTGASSTDTQYF. CDR3 in DNA: TGTGCCAGCAGTACAGGGGCTTCTAGCACAGATACGCAGTATTTT.

This clone was seen only once. The CDR3 region is CASSDSLASGSVDTQYF. CDR3 DNA sequence: TGTGCCAGCAGTGACTCCCTAGCTAGCGGGAGTGTAGATACGCAGTATTTT. The V call is TRBV25-1, the J call TRBJ2-3; 10 bases agree with TRBD2. V lost 3 bases and J lost 5; bases outside the gene matches: 11. The CDR3 consists of 17 residues. Germline V gene data show CDR1 as MGHDK and CDR2 as SYGVNS.

This clone appeared a single time. This chain connects TRBV15 to TRBJ2-5; 8 nucleotides align to TRBD2. This CDR3 is built from 13 residues. V lost 10 bases, J lost 5 bases, and 9 bases stayed unmatched. Germline CDR1 reads LNHNV; CDR2 reads YYDKDF (reference sequence). This CDR3 is CAIFSGSGETQYF. The CDR3 bases are TGTGCCATCTTCAGCGGGAGTGGGGAGACCCAGTACTTC.

The CDR3 DNA reads TGTGCCAGCAGCTTAGGCCACATCCTCTATGGCTACACCTTC. As protein: CASSLGHILYGYTF. The chain joins TRBV7-3 to TRBJ1-2; D uncertain. The V and J ends lost 2 bases and 4 bases respectively, with 11 bases between them. This CDR3 has 14 amino acids. Germline V gives CDR1 SGHTA, CDR2 FQGTGA.

The rearrangement links TRBV15 to TRBJ2-1; 11 bases are a match to TRBD1. Trimming at V came to 3 bases and at J to 6 bases, leaving 7 bases not matched to a gene. The germline gives CDR1 LNHNV, CDR2 YYDKDF (reference sequence). CDR3 length: 16 amino acids. CDR3 protein: CATSREHGTGGNEQFF. The CDR3 region has the DNA TGTGCCACCAGCAGGGAACACGGGACAGGGGGCAATGAGCAGTTCTTC. Full variable domain (rest looked up from reference TRBV15 and TRBJ2-1): DAMVIQNPRYQVTQFGKPVTLSCSQTLNHNVMYWYQQKSSQAPKLLFHYYDKDFNNEADTPDNFQSRRPNTSFCFLDIRSPGLGDTAMYLCATSREHGTGGNEQFFGPGTRLTVL.

V gene TRBV7-3 combines with J gene TRBJ2-6; the match to TRBD2 covers 10 bases. Germline assignment: CDR1 SGHTA and CDR2 FQGTGA. V dropped 6 bases and J dropped 1; count of bases not matched to a gene: 9. This CDR3 region has 18 residues. In DNA, the CDR3 is TGTGCCAGCAGTGCAAGAATAGCGGGGGGTTCTGGGGCCAACGTCCTGACTTTC. Its translation is CASSARIAGGSGANVLTF.

In its sample, this clone was seen once. The rearrangement links TRBV7-6 to TRBJ2-7, with a tentative D call TRBD2 (6 bases). From germline, CDR1 is SGHVS and CDR2 FNYEAQ. V gave up 1 base and J gave up 3 bases, with 13 bases separating them. The CDR3 runs 15 residues. The CDR3 spells CASSLGVPGVYEQYF. The CDR3 coding sequence is TGTGCCAGCAGCTTAGGGGTCCCGGGGGTCTACGAGCAGTACTTC.

J is TRBJ2-7 and V is TRBV6-5; D call uncertain. V was trimmed by 6 bases and J by 3 bases, leaving 12 bases between them. CDR3 length: 13 amino acids. The germline gives CDR1 MNHEY, CDR2 SVGAGI. In DNA, the CDR3 is TGTGCCAGCAGGGCCGGAGAGGACTACGAGCAGTACTTC. As protein: CASRAGEDYEQYF.

The table lists this clone with a count of one. The rearrangement uses TRBV9 and TRBJ2-4; TRBD2 matches at 7 bases. The CDR3 covers 16 residues. Trimming at V came to 4 bases and at J to 4 bases, leaving 11 bases not matched to a gene. Per the germline V gene, CDR1 is SGDLS and CDR2 is YYNGEE. The CDR3 DNA follows: TGTGCCAGCAGCCTGAGTGTGGGCGGGGGAAAAAACATTCAGTACTTC. Encoded protein: CASSLSVGGGKNIQYF.

This clone was counted only a few times. The V call is TRBV5-6, the J call TRBJ2-7; D gene ambiguous. CDR1 and CDR2 (germline): SGHDT, YYEEEE. V lost 1 base and J 2 bases, leaving 4 bases between the germline ends. The CDR3 has 12 residues. The CDR3 DNA reads as TGTGCCAGCAGCTTGTATACCTACGAGCAGTACTTC. This codes for CASSLYTYEQYF.

This clone was detected once. The DNA of the CDR3 is TGTGCCAGCAGCAACAGACAGGGGACGAGCACTGAAGCTTTCTTT. Its translation is CASSNRQGTSTEAFF. The V and J genes are TRBV5-4 and TRBJ1-1; 8 nucleotides align to TRBD1. The J segment lost 4 bases and the V segment lost 4 bases, leaving 9 bases of the junction unmatched. The CDR3 consists of 15 residues. The germline V gene has CDR1 SGHNT and CDR2 YYREEE (reference sequence).

The chain combines TRBV7-9 with TRBJ2-1; D is possibly TRBD1 (5 bases). Germline V gene lookup returns CDR1 SEHNR and CDR2 FQNEAQ (reference sequence). The CDR3 length is 16 residues. The V gene lost 3 bases and the J gene lost 2 bases, with 14 bases spanning the gap. This chain's CDR3 is CASSFPQGQAYNEQFF. In nucleotides, the CDR3 is TGTGCCAGCAGCTTCCCCCAGGGTCAGGCCTACAATGAGCAGTTCTTC.